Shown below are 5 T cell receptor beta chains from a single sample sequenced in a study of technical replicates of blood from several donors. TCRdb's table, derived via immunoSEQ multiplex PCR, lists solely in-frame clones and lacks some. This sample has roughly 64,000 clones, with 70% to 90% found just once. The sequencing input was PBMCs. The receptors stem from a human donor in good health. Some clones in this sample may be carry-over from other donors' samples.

The chain's CDR3 is CASSQIAGVRNEQFF. Written as DNA, the CDR3 is TGTGCCAGCAGCCAAATAGCGGGAGTCCGCAATGAGCAGTTCTTC. The chain is built from TRBV14 and TRBJ2-1; TRBD2 agrees at 9 bases. The V segment lost 2 bases and the J segment 6 bases; nucleotides outside the gene matches: 5. The germline CDR1 and CDR2 sequences are SGHDN and FVKESK. The CDR3 covers 15 residues.

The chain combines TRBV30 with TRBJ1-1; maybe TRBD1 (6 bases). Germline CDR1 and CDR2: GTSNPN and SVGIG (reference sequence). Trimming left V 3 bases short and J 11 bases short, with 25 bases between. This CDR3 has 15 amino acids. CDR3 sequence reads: CAWRIPSRAGARAFF. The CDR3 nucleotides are TGTGCCTGGAGAATACCCTCCCGGGCGGGGGCCAGGGCTTTCTTT.

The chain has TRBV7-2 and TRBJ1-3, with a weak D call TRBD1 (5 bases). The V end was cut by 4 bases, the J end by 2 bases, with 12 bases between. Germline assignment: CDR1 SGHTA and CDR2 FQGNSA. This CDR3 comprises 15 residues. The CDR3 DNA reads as TGTGCCAGCAGCTCGAGTGCAGGGACTGGAAACACCATATATTTT. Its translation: CASSSSAGTGNTIYF.

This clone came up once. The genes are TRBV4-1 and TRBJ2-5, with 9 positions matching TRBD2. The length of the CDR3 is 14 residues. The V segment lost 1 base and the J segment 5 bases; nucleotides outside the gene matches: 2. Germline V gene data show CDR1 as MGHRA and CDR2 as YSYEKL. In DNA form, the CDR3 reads TGCGCCAGCAGCCAAGTAGCGGGAGTTGAGACCCAGTACTTC. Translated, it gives CASSQVAGVETQYF.

CDR3 sequence (DNA): TGTGCCAGCACCCTGGGGCTAGCGGGGGGGACAAGCTCCTACGAGCAGTACTTC. Residues: CASTLGLAGGTSSYEQYF. The gene calls are TRBV5-5 and TRBJ2-7; TRBD2 matches at 12 bases. Germline CDR1 is SGHKS and CDR2 is YYEKEE (reference sequence). This CDR3 spans 18 amino acids. V was pared by 6 bases and J by 0 bases, with 13 bases of the junction left unmatched.